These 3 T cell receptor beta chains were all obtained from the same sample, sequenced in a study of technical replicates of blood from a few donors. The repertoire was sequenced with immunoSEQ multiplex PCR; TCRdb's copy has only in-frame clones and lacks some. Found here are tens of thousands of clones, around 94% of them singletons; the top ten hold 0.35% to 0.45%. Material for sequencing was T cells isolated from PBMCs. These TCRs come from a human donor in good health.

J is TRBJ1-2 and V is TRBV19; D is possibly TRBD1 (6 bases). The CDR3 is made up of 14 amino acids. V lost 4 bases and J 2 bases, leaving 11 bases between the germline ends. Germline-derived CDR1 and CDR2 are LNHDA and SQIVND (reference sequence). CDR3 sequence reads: CASSRTVLNYGYTF. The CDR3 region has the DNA TGTGCCAGTAGTAGGACAGTCCTCAACTATGGCTACACCTTC.

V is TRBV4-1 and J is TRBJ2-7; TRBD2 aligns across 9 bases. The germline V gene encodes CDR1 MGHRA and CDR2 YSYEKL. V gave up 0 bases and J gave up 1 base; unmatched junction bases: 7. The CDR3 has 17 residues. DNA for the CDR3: TGCGCCAGCAGCCAAGATTTTTTGACTAGCGGTTCCTACGAGCAGTACTTC. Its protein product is CASSQDFLTSGSYEQYF.

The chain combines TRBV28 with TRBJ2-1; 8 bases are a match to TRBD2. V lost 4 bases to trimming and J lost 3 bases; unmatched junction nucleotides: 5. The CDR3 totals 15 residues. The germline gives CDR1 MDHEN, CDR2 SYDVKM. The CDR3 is CASSSGREVYNEQFF. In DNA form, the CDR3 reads TGTGCCAGCAGTTCGGGGCGGGAGGTCTACAATGAGCAGTTCTTC.